This T cell receptor (beta chain) is drawn from a study of blood T cells in healthy people across ages (dated by TCRdb to between 2015 and 2017). Looking at the study overall: In model experiments, template switching captured roughly one uniquely barcoded TCR beta cDNA molecule for every two T cells. The study measured age-related changes in TCR beta repertoire diversity using deep sequencing normalized with unique cDNA molecular identifiers. The donors were divided into four age groups: young (average around 15 years), middle-aged (around 37), aged (around 59) and long-lived (roughly 82). To avoid experimental bias, donors of different ages were distributed randomly across sequencing lanes. Using the same blood draw, the study looked at two additional independent replicas of 1 million unique cDNA reads for two donors, one aged 18 to 29 and the other aged 80 or older. Points the paper makes about the study in general: Because profiling used bulk unsorted PBMCs, naive and antigen-experienced compartments could not be compared conclusively. A strong correlation was found between observed TCR beta diversity and the percentage of naive T cells measured by flow cytometry. The long-lived group showed more naive CD4+ T cells, fewer expanded clones and increased TCR diversity than the aged group, suggesting age selection. Estimates of total diversity based on one million sequenced T cells were considered lower bounds and underestimates. Because the CMV infection status of the donors was unknown, age-related changes in expanded clonotypes may potentially have been confounded. Observed TCR beta diversity per million T cells fell roughly linearly with age, and a significant reduction was already apparent by age about 43.

The table lists this clonotype with a few counts. No antigen is known for it. The junction departs from germline at one end; a sequencing error may be responsible. CDR1 and CDR2, looked up from the germline V gene, are MGHDK and SYGVNS. The CDR3 holds 16 amino acids from the cysteine to the phenylalanine. The entry retains the CDR3 DNA only, 48 bases that are in frame from base 1. Donors were a few dozen systemically healthy Caucasian individuals from Russia aged roughly 6 to 95 years. Each donor gave ten milliliters of peripheral blood, drawn into EDTA-treated Vacutainer tubes. PBMCs were isolated by Ficoll-Paque density-gradient centrifugation, with at least 7 million obtained per sample. Trizol reagent was used to extract total RNA from the PBMCs, yielding at least 5 micrograms per sample. For every donor, an aliquot of PBMCs went through flow cytometry to measure the percentages of naive CD45RAhigh/CD27high T cells.

Library preparation used 5' RACE. This sample was sequenced with an Illumina HiSeq 2500. A second roughly 6 to 12 cycle PCR used a sample-barcoded 5' primer and a J-beta primer mix. A unique molecular identifier was introduced onto each TCR beta cDNA molecule by a template-switch 5' adaptor carrying 12 random nucleotides. Each sample yielded at least 2.5 million CDR3-containing paired-end reads. First-strand cDNA was synthesized from all RNA with the Mint cDNA synthesis kit, primed by a TRBC-specific oligonucleotide. After uracil-DNA glycosylase treatment, a first 18-cycle PCR used universal primers M1SS and BC2_uni_R on all cDNA. Per the authors' processing: For normalization, 1 million high-quality reads, each with a distinct molecular identifier, were randomly selected from each sample. Reads with shared molecular identifiers were discarded instead of being binned into consensus sequences. CDR3 identification, clonotype clustering and error correction used MiTCR with a Q25 quality threshold and the strictest error-elimination algorithm. A nonparametric unseen species model with Euler transformation was used to estimate a lower bound on total TCR beta diversity. Using fastp trimming at Q25 and MiXCR clonotype assembly, TCRdb reanalyzed the public sequencing data and kept in-frame beta chains. CDR3 protein sequences are deduplicated, and each keeps its most common genes and DNA. TCRdb's processing, not the authors', yielded these V and J calls. The sample contains about 570,000 distinct CDR3 sequences, 27% of them found a single time. The ten largest clones capture roughly 20% of the sample.

The V and J genes are TRBV25-1 and TRBJ2-1; the D element might be TRBD1 or TRBD2, as each aligns at 5 bases. Sequenced input: blood. This clonotype originated in a woman between 65 and 79 years old in good health. DNA sequence: TGTGCCAGCAGTAAATACCGGGACCTAACCTACAATGAGCAGTTCTTC. This gives the protein CASSKYRDLTYNEQFF.